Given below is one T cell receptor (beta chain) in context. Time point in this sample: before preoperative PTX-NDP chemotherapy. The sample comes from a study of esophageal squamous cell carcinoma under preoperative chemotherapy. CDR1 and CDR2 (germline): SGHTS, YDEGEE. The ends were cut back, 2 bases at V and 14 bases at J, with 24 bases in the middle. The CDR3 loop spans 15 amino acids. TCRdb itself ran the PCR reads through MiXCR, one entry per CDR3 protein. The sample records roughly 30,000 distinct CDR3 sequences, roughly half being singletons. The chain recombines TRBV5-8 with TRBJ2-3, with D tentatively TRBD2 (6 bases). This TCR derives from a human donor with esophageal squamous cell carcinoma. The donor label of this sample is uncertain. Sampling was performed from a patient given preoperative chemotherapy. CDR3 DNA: TGTGCCAGCAGCTTCGAAGCGGGCAACACCGATGCGCTGTATTTT. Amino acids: CASSFEAGNTDALYF.